The 2 T cell receptor beta chains listed next were all sequenced from one sample in a study of shared clonotypes between healthy human individuals. Clones were sequenced by immunoSEQ multiplex PCR, and TCRdb holds only the in-frame ones, with some missing. The data show 2 million to 2.5 million clones, more than 85% seen once. Sequencing was performed on naive CD4+ T cells from PBMCs. Subset: CD45RA+ positively selected. The receptor set was obtained from a man aged 18 to 30 in good health. Some clones in this sample may be carry-over from other donors' samples.

The rearrangement joins TRBV5-1 to TRBJ1-4; 7 positions match TRBD1. After removal of 4 bases from V and 5 bases from J, the junction contained 5 bases not matched to a gene. CDR1 and CDR2 from the germline V gene are SGHRS and YFSETQ. The CDR3 has 14 amino acids. CDR3 residues: CASSRDRENEKLFF. DNA of the CDR3: TGCGCCAGCAGCCGAGACAGGGAGAATGAAAAACTGTTTTTT.

The rearrangement links TRBV6-5 to TRBJ1-5; D call uncertain. The ends were cut back, 2 bases at V and 4 bases at J, with 15 bases in the middle. The CDR3 has 16 residues. CDR1 is MNHEY, CDR2 SVGAGI, per germline. CDR3 sequence: CASSYGGPALNQPQHF. CDR3 nucleotide sequence: TGTGCCAGCAGTTACGGCGGCCCAGCCCTGAATCAGCCCCAGCATTTT.